What follows are 10 T cell receptor beta chains derived from one specimen sequenced in a study of blood T cells in healthy people across ages (dated by TCRdb to between 2015 and 2017). The library relied on 5' RACE. The data were produced on an Illumina HiSeq 2500. A second PCR of roughly 7 to 11 cycles was performed with a sample-barcoded 5' primer and a J-beta primer mix. In-frame beta chains were kept once TCRdb had trimmed the public reads at Q25 with fastp and called clones with MiXCR. All rows with the same CDR3 protein become a single entry with the most common DNA and genes. This sample comprises 800,000 to 950,000 distinct CDR3 sequences, 30% to 45% of them detected only once. Jointly, the top ten make up over 10% of the sample. Sequenced input: blood. All receptors come from a man younger than 30 in good health.

The chain combines TRBV28 with TRBJ1-1; the D gene is possibly TRBD1 (5 bases). V dropped 5 bases and J dropped 0 bases, with 16 bases sitting between them. Germline assignment: CDR1 MDHEN and CDR2 SYDVKM. The CDR3 runs 16 residues. The CDR3 sequence is CASSPIRAGMNTEAFF. In DNA form, the CDR3 reads TGTGCCAGCAGTCCGATACGGGCAGGGATGAACACTGAAGCTTTCTTT.

Only a few counts were recorded for this clonotype. The V gene is TRBV3-1, the J gene TRBJ2-3; TRBD2 matches at 9 bases. V dropped 2 bases and J dropped 8; count of bases not matched to a gene: 5. The CDR3 is 14 residues long. CDR1 is LGHDT, CDR2 YNNKEL, per germline (reference sequence). The CDR3: CASSQSGGSVTQYF. The CDR3 nucleotides are TGTGCCAGCAGCCAAAGCGGGGGGTCGGTTACGCAGTATTTT.

This clonotype was seen ten or more times. This chain connects TRBV27 to TRBJ2-5; the D gene is possibly TRBD2 (5 bases). The CDR3 is 11 amino acids. Germline values: CDR1 MNHEY, CDR2 SMNVEV (reference sequence). V was clipped by 0 bases and J by 10 bases, with 6 bases between them. This chain's CDR3 is CASSLSRVQYF. As DNA, the CDR3 is TGTGCCAGCAGTTTATCGAGGGTCCAGTACTTC.

In its sample, this clonotype was seen many times. This chain links TRBV20-1 with TRBJ2-1; possibly TRBD2 for D (6 bases). Germline V gene data show CDR1 as DFQATT and CDR2 as SNEGSKA (reference sequence). V was shortened by 6 bases and J by 2 bases, with 14 bases between the two germline ends. The CDR3 runs to 14 residues. CDR3 DNA sequence: TGCAGTGCGTTAACCTCTAGCGCCTACAATGAGCAGTTCTTC. Its protein product is CSALTSSAYNEQFF.

This clonotype has only one observation. The chain joins TRBV5-1 to TRBJ2-5, with 9 bases lining up with TRBD2. From germline, CDR1 is SGHRS and CDR2 YFSETQ. V trimming: 0 bases; J trimming: 2 bases; junction bases outside the gene matches: 5. This CDR3 contains 16 residues. CDR3 DNA sequence: TGCGCCAGCAGCTTGGCGGTGACTAGCGGACAAGAGACCCAGTACTTC. Amino acid sequence: CASSLAVTSGQETQYF.

This clonotype was counted ten times or more. The chain joins TRBV12-3 or TRBV12-4 to TRBJ2-7; D possibly matches TRBD1 or TRBD2 (5 bases each). The CDR3 is 12 amino acids. The ends were cut back, 5 bases at V and 6 bases at J, with 11 bases in the middle. The chain's CDR3 is CASSPTGPEQYF. The CDR3 bases are TGTGCCAGCAGTCCTACGGGACCCGAGCAGTACTTC.

The rearrangement uses TRBV29-1 and TRBJ1-1; D is perhaps TRBD1 (5 bases). CDR3 size: 12 residues. Trimming left V 6 bases short and J 1 base short, with 9 bases between. Germline V lookup: CDR1 SQVTM, CDR2 ANQGSEA. The CDR3 DNA reads as TGCAGCGTCAACAGGCAGAACACTGAAGCTTTCTTT. Translating gives CSVNRQNTEAFF.

V usage is TRBV7-9 and J usage is TRBJ2-5; possible D gene TRBD2, 5 bases. The CDR3 is 14 amino acids. Germline lookup yields CDR1 SEHNR and CDR2 FQNEAQ (reference sequence). The V end lost 8 bases, the J end lost 5 bases, and 18 bases lay between the germline ends. CDR3 region: CASAPSPGYETQYF. The DNA for the CDR3 is TGTGCCAGCGCCCCATCTCCGGGGTACGAGACCCAGTACTTC. The variable domain in full, completed from reference TRBV7-9 and TRBJ2-5, reads DTGVSQNPRHKITKRGQNVTFRCDPISEHNRLYWYRQTLGQGPEFLTYFQNEAQLEKSRLLSDRFSAERPKGSFSTLEIQRTEQGDSAMYLCASAPSPGYETQYFGPGTRLLVL.

V gene TRBV29-1 combines with J gene TRBJ1-2; D unresolved. The V gene's germline CDR1 is SQVTM and CDR2 ANQGSEA. V was pared by 2 bases and J by 5 bases, with 15 bases between. The CDR3 extends over 14 amino acids. For the CDR3, the DNA is TGCAGCGTTGAACCCCCCGGGAAACTATATGGCTACACCTTC. Its protein is CSVEPPGKLYGYTF.

This chain links TRBV4-3 with TRBJ1-2; D is unclear. V was shortened by 1 base and J by 8 bases, with 20 bases between the two germline ends. The germline CDR1 and CDR2 sequences are LGHNA and YSLEER. This CDR3 comprises 16 residues. The CDR3 is CASSQGRETLWGGYTF. CDR3 bases: TGCGCCAGCAGCCAAGGGAGGGAGACACTCTGGGGAGGCTACACCTTC.